The clone carrying this T cell receptor (beta chain) was found many times. Its antigen is as yet unknown. The sample originates from a study of response to subunit inactivated influenza vaccine. Germline V gene lookup returns CDR1 SGHTA and CDR2 FQGNSA. Trimming took off 2 bases at V and 0 bases at J, with 8 bases between the two ends. There are 15 residues in the CDR3. Study-wide results and limits: Every seasonal influenza vaccination brings in few new T cells, the authors suggested.

TCRdb processed the RT-PCR reads anew with MiXCR; each CDR3 protein has one entry. Counted here are 500,000 to 600,000 distinct CDR3 sequences, about 7.6% occurring once; the ten biggest clones make up roughly 13%. This receptor was identified in a man between 50 and 69 years old who received an inactivated influenza vaccine. The rearrangement links TRBV7-2 to TRBJ2-1; D gene unclear. The sample consisted of PBMCs from blood, taken roughly 24 months after vaccination. The CDR3 reads CASSLSRDSYNEQFF. As DNA, the CDR3 is TGTGCCAGCAGCTTATCCCGCGACTCCTACAATGAGCAGTTCTTC.